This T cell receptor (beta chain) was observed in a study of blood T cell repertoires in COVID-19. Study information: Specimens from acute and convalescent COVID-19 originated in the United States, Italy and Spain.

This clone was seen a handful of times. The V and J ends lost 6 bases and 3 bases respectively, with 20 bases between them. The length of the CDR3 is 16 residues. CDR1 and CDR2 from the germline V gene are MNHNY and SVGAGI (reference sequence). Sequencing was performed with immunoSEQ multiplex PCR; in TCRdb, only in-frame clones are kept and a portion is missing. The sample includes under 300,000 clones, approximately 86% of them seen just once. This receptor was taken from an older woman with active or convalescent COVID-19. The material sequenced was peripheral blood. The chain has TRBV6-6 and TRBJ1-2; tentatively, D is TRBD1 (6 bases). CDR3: CASSYIIGGIDYGYTF. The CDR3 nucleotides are TGTGCCAGCAGCTATATCATAGGGGGTATTGACTATGGCTACACCTTC.